The present T cell receptor beta chain was sequenced within a study of OX40 agonist ivuxolimab in advanced cancers. Measured with immunoSEQ multiplex PCR; TCRdb has only the in-frame clones, and not every one. Of approximately 70,000 clones in the sample, roughly 88% were seen once. V gave up 4 bases and J gave up 4 bases, with 12 bases separating them. Germline values: CDR1 SGHRS, CDR2 YFSETQ. The CDR3 spans 15 residues. The chain combines TRBV5-1 with TRBJ2-6; D possibly corresponds to TRBD1 (5 bases). The clonotype was recovered from an adult with an advanced solid tumor such as melanoma, head and neck, liver or kidney cancer. Source: CD4+ or CD8+ T cells sorted from blood, taken in a trial of the OX40 agonist ivuxolimab. The chain's CDR3 is CASSLTVSGANVLTF. The DNA for the CDR3 is TGCGCCAGCAGCCTGACAGTCTCCGGGGCCAACGTCCTGACTTTC.